The 26 T cell receptor beta chains listed next were all sequenced from one sample in a study of T cell repertoires in cytomegalovirus infection. TCRdb re-called the reads through MiXCR, storing one row per CDR3 protein. The data hold hundreds of thousands of distinct CDR3 sequences, with about 30% observed a single time. These receptors' targets are unknown. The starting material was cultured PBMCs, obtained from culture after CMV antigen stimulation. These receptors all come from a human donor in good health (CMV status not recorded). Some clones in this sample may be carry-over from other donors' samples.

This clonotype came up many times. The chain uses TRBV7-2 and TRBJ2-7; D uncertain. Trimming stripped 1 base from V and 1 base from J, with 8 bases between. The CDR3 spans 14 residues. Germline V gene lookup returns CDR1 SGHTA and CDR2 FQGNSA. CDR3 bases: TGTGCCAGCAGCTTAGTTGGGAATTCCTACGAGCAGTACTTC. Encoded protein: CASSLVGNSYEQYF.

This sequence joins TRBV28 and TRBJ2-5, with D unresolved. The CDR3 has 16 residues. V lost 5 bases to trimming and J lost 2 bases, with 18 bases between them. The germline V gene encodes CDR1 MDHEN and CDR2 SYDVKM. The CDR3 DNA follows: TGTGCCAGCAGTCATCTCACGGGTACAACACAAGAGACCCAGTACTTC. It codes for CASSHLTGTTQETQYF.

The rearrangement uses TRBV6-2 or TRBV6-3 and TRBJ2-4; possibly TRBD1 or TRBD2 for D (5 bases each). The V and J ends lost 6 bases and 1 base respectively, with 19 bases between them. Per the germline V gene, CDR1 is MNHEY and CDR2 is SVGEGT. There are 17 residues in the CDR3. The CDR3 loop reads CASSPGPLKGAKNIQYF. The CDR3 coding sequence is TGTGCCAGCAGCCCGGGACCACTAAAAGGGGCCAAAAACATTCAGTACTTC.

This clonotype showed up just a few times. V and J are TRBV27 and TRBJ2-3; D ambiguous. The CDR3 spans 14 residues. Trimming left V 6 bases short and J 1 base short, with 11 bases between. Germline CDR1 and CDR2: MNHEY and SMNVEV (reference sequence). CDR3 region: CASSPVRGTDTQYF. CDR3 DNA sequence: TGTGCCAGCAGCCCAGTTCGGGGCACAGATACGCAGTATTTT.

This rearrangement joins TRBV20-1 to TRBJ2-7; D is possibly TRBD2 (6 bases). This CDR3 spans 13 amino acids. Trimming left V 3 bases short and J 5 bases short, with 14 bases between. Germline CDR1 reads DFQATT; CDR2 reads SNEGSKA (reference sequence). The CDR3: CSASGKRVHEQYF. The CDR3 nucleotides are TGCAGTGCTAGCGGGAAGCGGGTCCACGAGCAGTACTTC.

The chain couples TRBV19 to TRBJ1-4; the match to TRBD1 covers 8 bases. Trimming took 8 bases from V and 10 from J; bases not matched to a gene: 12. CDR1 and CDR2 (germline): LNHDA, SQIVND (reference sequence). This CDR3 comprises 14 residues. CDR3 sequence: CASGITGGFGKLFF. The CDR3 DNA reads TGTGCCAGTGGGATTACAGGGGGTTTCGGAAAACTGTTTTTT. Looking up the rest from reference TRBV19 and TRBJ1-4 gives the full variable domain: DGGITQSPKYLFRKEGQNVTLSCEQNLNHDAMYWYRQDPGQGLRLIYYSQIVNDFQKGDIAEGYSVSREKKESFPLTVTSAQKNPTAFYLCASGITGGFGKLFFGSGTQLSVL.

The genes are TRBV19 and TRBJ1-5; a possible D gene is TRBD1 (5 bases). The CDR3 spans 14 residues. V was shortened by 5 bases and J by 2 bases, with 10 bases between the two germline ends. The germline V gene encodes CDR1 LNHDA and CDR2 SQIVND (reference sequence). CDR3 protein: CASSWQGGNQPQHF. DNA of the CDR3: TGTGCCAGTAGTTGGCAGGGTGGCAATCAGCCCCAGCATTTT.

This clonotype occurred a few times. An end of the junction differs from the germline gene, which may be a read error. The DNA for the CDR3 is TGTGCCAGCAGCTGGGGGTTAAGCTCCATCGATGGATTGGGCTTC. Protein product: CASSWGLSSIDGLGF. This chain links TRBV5-5 with TRBJ2-1; D may match TRBD1 or TRBD2 (5 bases each). The CDR3 has 15 amino acids. The germline gives CDR1 SGHKS, CDR2 YYEKEE (reference sequence).

The chain joins TRBV4-1 to TRBJ2-4; either TRBD1 or TRBD2 may fit D (6 bases each). The CDR3 has 14 residues. Trimming took 2 bases from V and 4 from J, leaving 9 bases between them. The V gene's germline CDR1 is MGHRA and CDR2 YSYEKL. CDR3 in amino acids: CASSQLGGKNIQYF. The CDR3 bases are TGCGCCAGCAGCCAACTAGGGGGGAAAAACATTCAGTACTTC.

The table lists this clonotype with a few counts. The V call is TRBV5-4, the J call TRBJ1-2, with D possibly being TRBD1 (5 bases). This CDR3 is 15 amino acids long. The germline CDR1 and CDR2 sequences are SGHNT and YYREEE (reference sequence). V lost 3 bases and J 7 bases, leaving 19 bases between the germline ends. Here the CDR3 DNA reads TGTGCCAGCAGCTCAGTCGGGGATAGAAGGGGTGGCTACACCTTC. Translation gives CASSSVGDRRGGYTF.

CDR3 protein: CASSGSIGYSYNEQFF. The CDR3 nucleotides are TGTGCCAGCTCAGGGTCGATCGGATACAGCTACAATGAGCAGTTCTTC. The rearrangement joins TRBV18 to TRBJ2-1; D uncertain. The CDR3 consists of 16 residues. The V and J ends lost 5 bases and 3 bases respectively, with 17 bases between them. Per germline, CDR1 KGHSH and CDR2 LQKENI.

Only a few counts were recorded for this clonotype. A read error may be the cause here, since a much bigger clone is one base away. The genes are TRBV7-2 and TRBJ2-2; D gene unclear. Germline CDR1 and CDR2: SGHTA and FQGNSA. V lost 5 bases and J 3 bases, leaving 4 bases between the germline ends. This CDR3 contains 12 residues. This chain's CDR3 is CASSTDTGELFF. Here the CDR3 DNA reads TGTGCCAGCAGCACGGACACCGGGGAGCTGTTTTTT.

The rearrangement links TRBV27 to TRBJ1-1; D call uncertain. V lost 5 bases and J 7 bases, leaving 17 bases between the germline ends. Germline CDR1 reads MNHEY; CDR2 reads SMNVEV (reference sequence). This CDR3 has 14 residues. In DNA, the CDR3 is TGTGCCAGCAGTGGGGATTTTGGCTTGGGTGAAGCTTTCTTT. Translation gives CASSGDFGLGEAFF.

This clonotype was picked up many times. V gene TRBV6-2 or TRBV6-3 combines with J gene TRBJ2-1; no clear D gene. The CDR3 consists of 17 residues. V shed 6 bases and J shed 0 bases, with 18 bases lying between them. Germline CDR1 MNHEY, CDR2 SVGEGT. CDR3 in DNA: TGTGCCAGCAGCCCATCGCCGGGCAAGAGCTCCTACAATGAGCAGTTCTTC. Translated: CASSPSPGKSSYNEQFF.

CDR3 sequence reads: CASSYNRGMQYF. The CDR3 DNA sequence: TGTGCCAGCAGTTACAACCGGGGGATGCAGTATTTT. This chain links TRBV6-2 or TRBV6-3 with TRBJ2-3; the D gene is possibly TRBD2 (6 bases). Per germline, CDR1 MNHEY and CDR2 SVGEGT. V lost 2 bases and J 11 bases, leaving 11 bases between the germline ends. The CDR3 is made up of 12 amino acids.

The V call is TRBV4-1, the J call TRBJ1-6; TRBD1 aligns across 10 bases. From germline, CDR1 is MGHRA and CDR2 YSYEKL. This CDR3 spans 16 amino acids. The junction had 5 bases not matched to a gene; V was cut back by 4 bases and J by 5 bases. The DNA of the CDR3 is TGCGCCAGCAGCCGCTTTGGGACAGGGGATAATTCACCCCTCCACTTT. Translated, it gives CASSRFGTGDNSPLHF.

The rearrangement links TRBV6-6 to TRBJ2-7, with D perhaps given as TRBD1 or TRBD2 (5 bases each). The CDR3 length is 17 residues. With 2 bases removed from V and 2 bases from J, the gap between germline ends came to 19 bases. Germline values: CDR1 MNHNY, CDR2 SVGAGI (reference sequence). CDR3 sequence: CASSYKRSVQGAYEQYF. The CDR3 DNA reads TGTGCCAGCAGTTACAAACGGAGTGTCCAGGGAGCCTACGAGCAGTACTTC.

The sample holds a few counts of this clonotype. The chain is built from TRBV4-2 and TRBJ2-6; D gene ambiguous. Germline V gene sequence: CDR1 LGHNA, CDR2 YNFKEQ. V shed 0 bases and J shed 1 base, with 1 base lying between them. The CDR3 has 14 residues. This CDR3 reads CASSQESGANVLTF. The CDR3 nucleotides are TGTGCCAGCAGCCAAGAATCTGGGGCCAACGTCCTGACTTTC.

The chain links TRBV28 to TRBJ2-7, with TRBD1 matching 11 bases. Germline V gives CDR1 MDHEN, CDR2 SYDVKM. The CDR3 has 18 residues. The junction had 17 bases not matched to a gene; V was cut back by 6 bases and J by 4 bases. The DNA for the CDR3 is TGTGCCAGCAGCCGGAAGGACAGGGGGCTTCCCCTAGGGTACGAGCAGTACTTC. Protein product: CASSRKDRGLPLGYEQYF.

This clonotype was recorded many times. This chain joins TRBV7-2 and TRBJ2-3; no definite D call. V lost 5 bases to trimming and J lost 4 bases, with 13 bases between them. Germline V gene data show CDR1 as SGHTA and CDR2 as FQGNSA. CDR3 length equals 14 residues. CDR3 region: CASSRSQSPDTQYF. Here the CDR3 DNA reads TGTGCCAGCAGCCGTTCCCAATCCCCAGATACGCAGTATTTT.

V and J are TRBV7-2 and TRBJ2-2; 7 nucleotides line up with TRBD1. The germline gives CDR1 SGHTA, CDR2 FQGNSA. The CDR3 length is 14 residues. Trimming at V came to 5 bases and at J to 5 bases, leaving 5 bases not matched to a gene. The CDR3 DNA reads TGTGCCAGCAGCCGTTCACAGGGGACCGGGGAGCTGTTTTTT. This sequence encodes CASSRSQGTGELFF.

The chain employs TRBV28 and TRBJ2-1, with D perhaps given as TRBD1 or TRBD2 (5 bases each). Trimming removed 1 base at V and 12 bases at J, with 10 bases between. CDR3 length: 12 residues. Germline V CDR1 and CDR2: MDHEN, SYDVKM. CDR3 region: CASSLSGGGQFF. Written as DNA, the CDR3 is TGTGCCAGCAGTTTATCAGGTGGGGGGCAGTTCTTC.

This clonotype showed up just once. This chain connects TRBV20-1 to TRBJ1-6, with 8 bases that match TRBD1. Looked up from germline, CDR1 is DFQATT and CDR2 is SNEGSKA (reference sequence). V trimming: 6 bases; J trimming: 7 bases; junction bases outside the gene matches: 17. There are 17 residues in the CDR3. The DNA of the CDR3 is TGCAGTGCGAGAACCCGCGGGACAGGCCTTTTCAATTCACCCCTCCACTTT. Its protein product is CSARTRGTGLFNSPLHF.

This clonotype was seen a handful of times. The chain recombines TRBV20-1 with TRBJ1-1; a possible D gene is TRBD1 (5 bases). Trimming left V 0 bases short and J 0 bases short, with 11 bases between. The CDR3 sequence is 15 residues long. Per germline, CDR1 DFQATT and CDR2 SNEGSKA (reference sequence). CDR3 protein: CSARDWRQLNTEAFF. The CDR3 coding sequence is TGCAGTGCTAGAGATTGGAGACAGTTGAACACTGAAGCTTTCTTT.

With respect to this clonotype: Possible read error: a much larger clone is one base away. The V call is TRBV7-6, the J call TRBJ2-2; tentatively, D is TRBD2 (5 bases). This CDR3 spans 16 amino acids. Germline CDR1 reads SGHVS; CDR2 reads FNYEAQ. The CDR3 here is CASSLAAGSNTGEPFF. CDR3 sequence (DNA): TGTGCCAGCAGCTTAGCGGCAGGATCGAACACCGGGGAGCCGTTTTTT.

This clonotype was observed a single time. The V call is TRBV15, the J call TRBJ2-5; TRBD1 might be the D (5 bases). This CDR3 is built from 12 residues. With 4 bases removed from V and 2 bases from J, the gap between germline ends came to 5 bases. Germline CDR1 is LNHNV and CDR2 is YYDKDF (reference sequence). The CDR3 DNA is TGTGCCACCAGCAAGGGGCAAGAGACCCAGTACTTC. Translated: CATSKGQETQYF.